This T cell receptor (beta chain) was captured in a study of CD8 T cells in acute hepatitis C reinfection. Repertoires were generated with immunoSEQ multiplex PCR, while TCRdb's copy carries only in-frame clones and drops some. Of over 30,000 clones in the sample, 75% to 90% were seen once. Looked up from germline, CDR1 is LNHDA and CDR2 is SQIVND (reference sequence). The CDR3 spans 15 residues. Findings and limits, study-wide: Diversity was high, without significant differences between resolver and chronic groups. All groups preferentially used TRBV04 and TRBV06, which was not due to overrepresentation in the naive pool.

In the case of this clone: Its antigen remains unknown.

Time point meaning: naive CD8 control sorted from an acute-time-point sample. Montreal Hepatitis C Cohort donors who inject drugs were seen every 3 months. The chain has TRBV19 and TRBJ2-5; 8 nucleotides match TRBD1. The end of the DNA aligns better with TRBJ2-7, so the J call may be wrong. The source is a woman aged 18-29 years who spontaneously cleared hepatitis C infection. Sequencing used naive CD8+ T cells from PBMCs. The CDR3 spells CASSRTWTGSYEQYF. Written as DNA, the CDR3 is TGTGCCAGTAGTCGAACGTGGACAGGGTCCTACGAGCAGTACTTC.